Listed below are T cell receptor beta chains from one sample, sequenced in a study of cytomegalovirus exposure and HLA in healthy donors. The assay was immunoSEQ multiplex PCR, and TCRdb's table has in-frame clones only and misses some. Counted here are over 150,000 clones, approximately 88% occurring once; the ten biggest clones make up 1.2%. Sequencing used PBMCs. Receptors originate from a boy younger than 10 in good health and CMV-seronegative. The CDR3 runs from the conserved cysteine through the conserved F or W. A D gene is named only where the DNA matches it firmly. Part of the rows lack a size; the others show once, few, many or a class for expanded clones.

>TRBD1|.|TRBJ2-1|TRBV18
TGTGCCAGCTCTCCTCGGACAGGGGGGAGTAAGCGGATATTTAGCGAGCAGTTCTTC
CASSPRTGGSKRIFSEQFF
>TRBD1|.|TRBJ1-4|TRBV5-1
TGCGCCAGCAGCCGGGGGACAGGGAACAATGAAAAACTGTTTTTT
CASSRGTGNNEKLFF
>.|.|TRBJ2-5|TRBV2
TGTGCCAGCAGTGAAGCAGGCCCGACGAGGGAGACCCAGTACTTC
CASSEAGPTRETQYF
>.|.|TRBJ2-3|TRBV7-9
TGTGCCAGCAGCTTAGGTCTCACAGATACGCAGTATTTT
CASSLGLTDTQYF
>TRBD2|.|TRBJ2-1|TRBV4-1
TGCGCCAGCAGCCAAGTATGGACTAGCGGGGGCCGATACAATGAGCAGTTCTTC
CASSQVWTSGGRYNEQFF
>TRBD1|.|TRBJ2-3|TRBV27
TGTGCCAGCAGTCCCCCCGGGACAGGGGGGACAGATACGCAGTATTTT
CASSPPGTGGTDTQYF
>TRBD2|once|TRBJ2-1|TRBV5-1
TGCGCCAGCACGGCGGGGGGCTCCTACAATGAGCAGTTCTTC
CASTAGGSYNEQFF
>.|.|TRBJ2-1|TRBV7-9
TGTGCCAGCAGCTTAGTAGCGAGCTCCTACAATGAGCAGTTCTTC
CASSLVASSYNEQFF
>TRBD2|.|TRBJ2-3|TRBV5-4
TGTGCCAGCAGCTTTGGGCGGGGGGGGACAGATACGCAGTATTTT
CASSFGRGGTDTQYF
>TRBD2|.|TRBJ2-5|TRBV5-3
TGTGCCTGGGGCTGGACTAGCGAGCACCAAGAGACCCAGTACTTC
CAWGWTSEHQETQYF
>TRBD1|.|TRBJ2-3|TRBV11-2
TGTGCCAGCAGCTTAGGTAGGACAGGACCAGATACGCAGTATTTT
CASSLGRTGPDTQYF
>.|few|TRBJ2-5|TRBV18
TGTGCCAGCTCACCACGGGGAGCCCAAGAGACCCAGTACTTC
CASSPRGAQETQYF
>.|once|TRBJ1-2|TRBV5-4
TGTGCCAGCAGCGCCCGGGAATACTATGGCTACACCTTC
CASSAREYYGYTF
>.|.|TRBJ2-1|TRBV11-2
TGTGCCAGCAGCTTATCAGACTTGACCCACTACAATGAGCAGTTCTTC
CASSLSDLTHYNEQFF
>TRBD2|.|TRBJ2-1|TRBV18
TGTGCCAGCTCACCTCAGGGACTAGCGGGAGGCAATGAGCAGTTCTTC
CASSPQGLAGGNEQFF
>.|.|TRBJ2-5|TRBV30
TGTGCCTGGAGTGTACAGCGGAAAGAGACCCAGTACTTC
CAWSVQRKETQYF
>.|.|TRBJ1-1|TRBV13
TGTGCCAGCAGCGTTACAGAGAACACTGAAGCTTTCTTT
CASSVTENTEAFF
>.|.|TRBJ2-7|TRBV5-1
TGCGCCAGCAGCCTTCACGGGGGAGAGGAGCAGTACTTC
CASSLHGGEEQYF
>.|.|TRBJ1-1|TRBV13
TGTGCCAGCAGCTCCGCGGGGGGGAACACTGAAGCTTTCTTT
CASSSAGGNTEAFF
>TRBD1|.|TRBJ2-5|TRBV29-1
TGCAGCGTTGACCCAGGGGGTGAGACCCAGTACTTC
CSVDPGGETQYF
>.|.|TRBJ2-5|TRBV6-1
TGTGCCAGCAGTGGGGGGGTAGCGTCCCAAGAGACCCAGTACTTC
CASSGGVASQETQYF
>.|.|TRBJ2-3|TRBV2
TGTGCCAGCAGTGGGACAGCTAGCACAGATACGCAGTATTTT
CASSGTASTDTQYF
>.|.|TRBJ1-1|TRBV7-9
TGTGCCAGCAGCTTAGGTACAACAGGTGAAGCTTTCTTT
CASSLGTTGEAFF
>TRBD1|.|TRBJ1-5|TRBV15
TGTGCCACCAGCAGAGATTCGTGGCTCGCCGTGACAGGGGTCAATCAGCCCCAGCATTTT
CATSRDSWLAVTGVNQPQHF
>TRBD2|.|TRBJ2-1|TRBV5-4
TGTGCCAGCAACCAGGGACTAGCGGAGAAAAATGAGCAGTTCTTC
CASNQGLAEKNEQFF
>.|once|TRBJ2-7|TRBV9
TGTGCCAGCAGCGTGACAGACTCCTCATCCTACGAGCAGTACTTC
CASSVTDSSSYEQYF
>.|.|TRBJ2-3|TRBV29-1
TGCAGCCCGGGGGTATTAAACACAGATACGCAGTATTTT
CSPGVLNTDTQYF
>TRBD2|.|TRBJ2-7|TRBV5-1
TGCGCCAGCAGCGTAGCGGGAGAAAACTACGAGCAGTACTTC
CASSVAGENYEQYF
>TRBD1|.|TRBJ1-1|TRBV19
TGTGCCAGTAGTATAAGAGGTCCAGGGGGTGAAGCTTTCTTT
CASSIRGPGGEAFF
>.|.|TRBJ2-7|TRBV11-2
TGTGCCAGCAGCTTACGCCTTAAGCACTACGAGCAGTACTTC
CASSLRLKHYEQYF
>.|.|TRBJ1-6|TRBV6-5
TGTGCCAGCAGCAACTCAGGGTATAATTCACCCCTCCACTTT
CASSNSGYNSPLHF
>.|.|TRBJ2-3|TRBV4-1
TGCGCCAGCAGCCAAGAACGACTTGGAGATACGCAGTATTTT
CASSQERLGDTQYF
>TRBD2|once|TRBJ2-5|TRBV9
TGTGCCAGCAGCGTAGATCCGGGGGGGCGGTCAGAGACCCAGTACTTC
CASSVDPGGRSETQYF
>.|.|TRBJ2-2|TRBV5-1
TGCGCCAGCAGCTTGGTTAGGACACATAACACCGGGGAGCTGTTTTTT
CASSLVRTHNTGELFF
>.|.|TRBJ1-5|TRBV5-6
TGTGCCAGCAGCACCGGCGGGGGGGGCAATCAGCCCCAGCATTTT
CASSTGGGGNQPQHF
>TRBD2|.|TRBJ2-3|TRBV27
TGTGCCAGCAGTTTAGGCCGGTCTAGCGGGAGGAGGACCACAGATACGCAGTATTTT
CASSLGRSSGRRTTDTQYF
>.|.|TRBJ1-1|TRBV5-1
TGCGCCAGCAGCCCTGTCGGGACACTGAACACTGAAGCTTTCTTT
CASSPVGTLNTEAFF
>TRBD1|.|TRBJ2-1|TRBV5-1
TGCGCCAGCAGCGCCGGGACAGGGGGGTACAATGAGCAGTTCTTC
CASSAGTGGYNEQFF
>TRBD2|.|TRBJ2-7|TRBV9
TGTGCCAGCAGCGTGGCGGGACTAGGTCACGAGCAGTACTTC
CASSVAGLGHEQYF
>TRBD2|once|TRBJ2-1|TRBV9
TGTGCCAGCAGCTCCCGCGGGGGGCTATTTTACAATGAGCAGTTCTTC
CASSSRGGLFYNEQFF
>.|once|TRBJ1-5|TRBV7-6
TGTGCCAGCAGCTTAGCCCCTCTCAATCAGCCCCAGCATTTT
CASSLAPLNQPQHF
>TRBD2|.|TRBJ2-1|TRBV7-8
TGTGCCAGCAGCTGGGGGGGGGACTACAATGAGCAGTTCTTC
CASSWGGDYNEQFF
>TRBD1|few|TRBJ1-1|TRBV5-6
TGTGCCAGCAGCTTGGAGGCAGGGGGAGTGAGGAACACTGAAGCTTTCTTT
CASSLEAGGVRNTEAFF
>.|.|TRBJ1-6|TRBV7-2
TGTGCCAGCAGCCTGAGGGGGGGATTGAATTCACCCCTCCACTTT
CASSLRGGLNSPLHF
>.|.|TRBJ1-1|TRBV5-1
TGCGCCAGCAGCTTCGCGGGGGTAGGCACTGAAGCTTTCTTT
CASSFAGVGTEAFF
>.|few|TRBJ2-3|TRBV6-4
TGTGCCAGCAGCCTCCGGGGGAATCTACGGTCGGATACGCAGTATTTT
CASSLRGNLRSDTQYF
>.|once|TRBJ1-6|TRBV10-2
TGCGCCAGCAGTGACCCCGGGCAGGGGTATTCACCCCTCCACTTT
CASSDPGQGYSPLHF
>.|.|TRBJ2-2|TRBV2
TGTGCCAGCAGTCGGACAACCACGAACACCGGGGAGCTGTTTTTT
CASSRTTTNTGELFF
>.|.|TRBJ1-1|TRBV5-1
TGCGCCAGCAGCTTGGACAGGGAAGCTTTCTTT
CASSLDREAFF
>.|.|TRBJ1-2|TRBV9
TGTGCCAGCAGCGTTGGACACGTTACGAACTATGGCTACACCTTC
CASSVGHVTNYGYTF
>.|once|TRBJ2-7|TRBV11-2
TGTGCCAGCAGCTCAGCCAAGACCAGACTTGCGTACGAGCAGTACTTC
CASSSAKTRLAYEQYF
>.|.|TRBJ1-4|TRBV4-2
TGTGCCAGCAGCCGAGACCGTCGAGCTAATGAAAAACTGTTTTTT
CASSRDRRANEKLFF